This TCR beta chain was sequenced during a study of CD8 T cells in ankylosing spondylitis. CDR1 is SNHLY, CDR2 FYNNEI, per germline. The trim removed 5 bases at V and 3 bases at J, leaving 3 bases unmatched. This CDR3 is built from 15 residues. TCRdb re-analysed the 5' RACE reads in MiXCR, keeping a single row per CDR3 protein. The table records under 250,000 distinct CDR3 sequences, approximately 8% of them present only once. There are many counts of this clonotype. The sample comprised blood, either unsorted or a sorted T cell fraction (not recorded which). This rearrangement joins TRBV2 to TRBJ2-1; 11 nucleotides align to TRBD2. The clonotype originates from a female donor with ankylosing spondylitis or in good health (not recorded which). CDR3 sequence: CASSPTSGDYNEQFF. CDR3 sequence (DNA): TGTGCCAGCAGTCCGACTAGCGGGGACTACAATGAGCAGTTCTTC.